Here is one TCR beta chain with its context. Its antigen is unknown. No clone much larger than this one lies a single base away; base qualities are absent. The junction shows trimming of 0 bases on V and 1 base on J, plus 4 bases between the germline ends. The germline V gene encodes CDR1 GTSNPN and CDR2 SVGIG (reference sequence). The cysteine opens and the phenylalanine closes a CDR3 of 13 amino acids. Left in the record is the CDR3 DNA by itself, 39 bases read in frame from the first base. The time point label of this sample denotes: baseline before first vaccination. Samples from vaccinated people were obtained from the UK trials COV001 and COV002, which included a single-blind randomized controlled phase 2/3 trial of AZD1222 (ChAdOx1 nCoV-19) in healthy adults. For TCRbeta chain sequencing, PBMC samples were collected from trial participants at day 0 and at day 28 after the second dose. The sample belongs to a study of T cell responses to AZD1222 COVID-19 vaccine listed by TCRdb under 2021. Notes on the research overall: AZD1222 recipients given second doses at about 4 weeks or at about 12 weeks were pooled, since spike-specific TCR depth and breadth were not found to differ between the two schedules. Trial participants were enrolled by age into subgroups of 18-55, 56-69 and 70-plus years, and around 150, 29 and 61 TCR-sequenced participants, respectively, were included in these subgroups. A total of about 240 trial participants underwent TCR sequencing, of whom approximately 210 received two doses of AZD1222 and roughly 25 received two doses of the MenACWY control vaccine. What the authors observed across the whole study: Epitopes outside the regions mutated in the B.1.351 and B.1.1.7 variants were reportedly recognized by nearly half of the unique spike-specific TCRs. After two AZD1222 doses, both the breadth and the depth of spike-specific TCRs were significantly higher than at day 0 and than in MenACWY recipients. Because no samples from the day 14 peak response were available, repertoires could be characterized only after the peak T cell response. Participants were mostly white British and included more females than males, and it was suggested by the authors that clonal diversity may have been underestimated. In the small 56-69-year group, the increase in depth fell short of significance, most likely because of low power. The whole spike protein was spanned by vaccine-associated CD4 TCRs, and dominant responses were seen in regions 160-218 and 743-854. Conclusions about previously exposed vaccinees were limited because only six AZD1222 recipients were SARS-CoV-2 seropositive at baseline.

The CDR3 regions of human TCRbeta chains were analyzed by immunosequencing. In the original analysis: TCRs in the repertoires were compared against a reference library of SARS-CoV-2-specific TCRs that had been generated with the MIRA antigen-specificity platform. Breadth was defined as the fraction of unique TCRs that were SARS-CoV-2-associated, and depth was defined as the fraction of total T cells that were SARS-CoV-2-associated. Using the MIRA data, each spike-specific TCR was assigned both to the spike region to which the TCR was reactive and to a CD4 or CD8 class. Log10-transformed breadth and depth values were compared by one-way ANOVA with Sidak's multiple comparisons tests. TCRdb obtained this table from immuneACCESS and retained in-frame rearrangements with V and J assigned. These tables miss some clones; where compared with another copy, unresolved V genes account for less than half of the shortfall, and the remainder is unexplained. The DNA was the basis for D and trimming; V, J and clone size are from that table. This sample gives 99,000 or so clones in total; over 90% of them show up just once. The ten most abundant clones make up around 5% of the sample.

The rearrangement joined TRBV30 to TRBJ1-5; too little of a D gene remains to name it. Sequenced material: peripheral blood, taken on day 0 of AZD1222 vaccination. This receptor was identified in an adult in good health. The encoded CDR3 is CAWSVTSNQPQHF. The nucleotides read TGTGCCTGGAGTGTAACGAGCAATCAGCCCCAGCATTTT.